This T cell receptor beta chain was recovered during a study of blood T cell repertoires in COVID-19. In the original processing: Amplification of reference gene primers provided the estimated nucleated cell counts. Assay used: immunoSEQ multiplex PCR; TCRdb lists only in-frame clones, some missing. D and trimming come from the DNA, and the V and J calls and clone size come from that table. Of about 300,000 clones listed, roughly 87% are singletons. The receptor's source is a woman aged 25 to 39 who had recovered from COVID-19. Sequencing was performed on PBMCs or T cells enriched from blood (not recorded which).

Written as DNA, the CDR3 is TGTGCCAGCAGTACTCATCGACAGGCCTACGAGCAGTACTTC. This codes for CASSTHRQAYEQYF. The gene calls are TRBV6-5 and TRBJ2-7; perhaps TRBD1 as D (6 bases). This CDR3 contains 14 residues. Trimming removed 5 bases at V and 2 bases at J, with 13 bases between. Germline CDR1 MNHEY, CDR2 SVGAGI.